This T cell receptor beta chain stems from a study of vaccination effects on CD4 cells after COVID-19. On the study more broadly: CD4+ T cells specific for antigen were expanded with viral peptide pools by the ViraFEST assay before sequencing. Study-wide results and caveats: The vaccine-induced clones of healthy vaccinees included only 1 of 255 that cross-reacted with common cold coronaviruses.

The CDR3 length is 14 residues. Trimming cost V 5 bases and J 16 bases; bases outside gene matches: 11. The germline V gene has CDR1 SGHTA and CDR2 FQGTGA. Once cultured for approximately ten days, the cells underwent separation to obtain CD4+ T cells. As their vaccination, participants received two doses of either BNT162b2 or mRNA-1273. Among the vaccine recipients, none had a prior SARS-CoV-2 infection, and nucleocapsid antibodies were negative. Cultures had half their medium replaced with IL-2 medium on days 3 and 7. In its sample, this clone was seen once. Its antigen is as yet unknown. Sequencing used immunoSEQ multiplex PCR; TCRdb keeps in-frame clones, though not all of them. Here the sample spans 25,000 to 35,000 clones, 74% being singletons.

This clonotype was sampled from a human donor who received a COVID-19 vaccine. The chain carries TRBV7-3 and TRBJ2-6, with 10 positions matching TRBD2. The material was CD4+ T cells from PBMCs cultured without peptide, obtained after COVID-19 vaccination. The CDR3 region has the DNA TGTGCCAGCAGCCCATCCCAAAGCGGGGGGGGTCTGACTTTC. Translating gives CASSPSQSGGGLTF.